The 5 T cell receptor beta chains below come from one sample, sequenced in a study of chemoradiotherapy in HPV16-positive cancers. Measured with immunoSEQ multiplex PCR; TCRdb has only the in-frame clones, and not every one. The table has about 6,600 clones, 65% to 80% seen once. This specimen was tumor tissue, taken from a patient who underwent chemoradiotherapy. Every receptor here comes from a human donor with HPV-associated anogenital cancer.

The gene calls are TRBV7-6 and TRBJ2-2, with a tentative D call TRBD2 (7 bases). Germline CDR1 reads SGHVS; CDR2 reads FNYEAQ. The CDR3 has 18 amino acids. V was trimmed by 2 bases and J by 4 bases, leaving 20 bases between them. CDR3 coding DNA: TGTGCCAGCAGCTTATTCGTCTTTGGGGGGGCCGTCACCGGGGAGCTGTTTTTT. The encoded protein is CASSLFVFGGAVTGELFF.

This chain joins TRBV4-3 and TRBJ2-2; D possibly matches TRBD1 or TRBD2 (7 bases each). The germline CDR1 and CDR2 sequences are LGHNA and YSLEER. This CDR3 is 17 amino acids long. V was shortened by 3 bases and J by 5 bases, with 19 bases between the two germline ends. For the CDR3, the DNA is TGCGCCAGCAGCCACCCCTCTCAGGGGGGGAGTACCGGGGAGCTGTTTTTT. Translation gives CASSHPSQGGSTGELFF.

The V call is TRBV6-5, the J call TRBJ2-7, with D possibly TRBD2 on 5 matching bases. The CDR3 extends over 16 amino acids. The germline V and J ends were trimmed by 0 bases and 2 bases, with 14 bases remaining between them. Germline loops: CDR1 MNHEY, CDR2 SVGAGI. Here the CDR3 reads CASSYSVSAGTYEQYF. CDR3 nucleotides: TGTGCCAGCAGTTACTCGGTCTCGGCCGGGACCTACGAGCAGTACTTC.

The genes are TRBV14 and TRBJ2-7, with D uncertain. Germline V gene lookup returns CDR1 SGHDN and CDR2 FVKESK. The CDR3 runs 13 residues. V was clipped by 0 bases and J by 3 bases, with 6 bases between them. This CDR3 reads CASSQDPFYEQYF. CDR3 bases: TGTGCCAGCAGCCAAGACCCTTTCTACGAGCAGTACTTC. Full variable domain (missing parts from reference TRBV14 and TRBJ2-7): EAGVTQFPSHSVIEKGQTVTLRCDPISGHDNLYWYRRVMGKEIKFLLHFVKESKQDESGMPNNRFLAERTGGTYSTLKVQPAELEDSGVYFCASSQDPFYEQYFGPGTRLTVT.

The J gene is TRBJ2-3, the V gene TRBV5-1, with TRBD2 as a possible D gene (6 bases). The ends were cut back, 4 bases at V and 0 bases at J, with 12 bases in the middle. Germline-derived CDR1 and CDR2 are SGHRS and YFSETQ. The CDR3 sequence is 15 residues long. CDR3 in amino acids: CASSPSGTSTDTQYF. DNA for the CDR3: TGCGCCAGCAGCCCCTCCGGGACTAGCACAGATACGCAGTATTTT.